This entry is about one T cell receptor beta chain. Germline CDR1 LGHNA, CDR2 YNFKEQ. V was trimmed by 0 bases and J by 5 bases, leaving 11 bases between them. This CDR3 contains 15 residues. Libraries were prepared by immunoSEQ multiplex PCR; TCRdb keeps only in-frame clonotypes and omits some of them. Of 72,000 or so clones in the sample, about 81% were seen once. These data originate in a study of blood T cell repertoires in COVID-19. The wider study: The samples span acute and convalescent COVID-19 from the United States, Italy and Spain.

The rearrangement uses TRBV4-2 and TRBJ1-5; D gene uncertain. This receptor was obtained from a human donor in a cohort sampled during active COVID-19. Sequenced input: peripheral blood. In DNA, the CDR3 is TGTGCCAGCAGCCAAGACGAGGGCAGTTATCAGCCCCAGCATTTT. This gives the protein CASSQDEGSYQPQHF.